The 27 T cell receptor beta chains in this list originate from one sample, sequenced in a study of blood T cell repertoires in COVID-19. Assay used: immunoSEQ multiplex PCR; TCRdb lists only in-frame clones, some missing. This sample has 150,000 to 180,000 clones; under 90% occur once, and the top ten carry more than 5.5%. Specimen: PBMCs or T cells enriched from blood (not recorded which). Receptors were obtained from a man aged 50 to 59 who had recovered from COVID-19.

CDR3 coding DNA: TGCGCCAGCAGCCAAGAAATACAGGGGGCTCATTCACCCCTCCACTTT. This sequence encodes CASSQEIQGAHSPLHF. The chain joins TRBV4-3 to TRBJ1-6; 9 bases align to TRBD1. V dropped 0 bases and J dropped 8; count of bases not matched to a gene: 5. The CDR3 has 16 residues. CDR1 is LGHNA, CDR2 YSLEER, per germline.

The chain is built from TRBV6-5 and TRBJ2-7; D unresolved. Per germline, CDR1 MNHEY and CDR2 SVGAGI. The CDR3 covers 12 residues. With 7 bases removed from V and 6 bases from J, the gap between germline ends came to 13 bases. The CDR3 DNA follows: TGTGCCAGCATCCCCAGTCCGTTCGAGCAGTACTTC. Its translation: CASIPSPFEQYF.

The chain carries TRBV6-5 and TRBJ1-2, with TRBD1 identical over 8 bases. CDR1 and CDR2 from the germline V gene are MNHEY and SVGAGI. V was clipped by 5 bases and J by 2 bases; unmatched bases: 7. This CDR3 is built from 15 residues. CDR3 sequence: CASSRGTGKNYGYTF. CDR3 DNA: TGTGCCAGCAGTCGAGGGACAGGAAAAAACTATGGCTACACCTTC.

This rearrangement joins TRBV4-1 to TRBJ2-7, with TRBD1 matching 8 bases. J was trimmed by 2 bases and V by 1 base; bases with no gene match: 4. CDR1 is MGHRA, CDR2 YSYEKL, per germline. CDR3 length equals 15 residues. CDR3 coding DNA: TGCGCCAGCAGCCAAGTGTCGGGACAGGCCTACGAGCAGTACTTC. As protein: CASSQVSGQAYEQYF.

The rearrangement uses TRBV5-5 and TRBJ1-2, with TRBD1 matching 9 bases. Germline V lookup: CDR1 SGHKS, CDR2 YYEKEE (reference sequence). This CDR3 has 16 residues. The junction had 7 bases not matched to a gene; V was cut back by 3 bases and J by 1 base. CDR3: CASSWENRGLNYGYTF. DNA of the CDR3: TGTGCCAGCAGCTGGGAAAACAGGGGGCTTAACTATGGCTACACCTTC. The full variable domain, rest sourced from reference TRBV5-5 and TRBJ1-2, is DAGVTQSPTHLIKTRGQQVTLRCSPISGHKSVSWYQQVLGQGPQFIFQYYEKEERGRGNFPDRFSARQFPNYSSELNVNALLLGDSALYLCASSWENRGLNYGYTFGSGTRLTVV.

The chain couples TRBV18 to TRBJ1-2; 7 nucleotides line up with TRBD1. J was trimmed by 2 bases and V by 3 bases; bases with no gene match: 0. The length of the CDR3 is 13 residues. Per germline, CDR1 KGHSH and CDR2 LQKENI. CDR3 sequence (DNA): TGTGCCAGCTCACCGACAGGGAACTATGGCTACACCTTC. It is translated as CASSPTGNYGYTF. The entire variable domain, with the rest obtained from reference TRBV18 and TRBJ1-2, is as follows: NAGVMQNPRHLVRRRGQEARLRCSPMKGHSHVYWYRQLPEEGLKFMVYLQKENIIDESGMPKERFSAEFPKEGPSILRIQQVVRGDSAAYFCASSPTGNYGYTFGSGTRLTVV.

The V and J genes are TRBV3-1 (or the pseudogene TRBV3-2) and TRBJ2-5, with 12 positions matching TRBD1. Germline values: CDR1 LGHDT, CDR2 YNNKEL (reference sequence). Trimming took 6 bases from V and 5 from J; bases not matched to a gene: 10. The CDR3 consists of 16 residues. The CDR3 sequence is CASSLRDRGQLETQYF. The CDR3 DNA sequence: TGTGCCAGCAGTCTCCGGGACAGGGGGCAACTTGAGACCCAGTACTTC.

The gene calls are TRBV5-1 and TRBJ2-3; tentative D call: TRBD1 (5 bases). The CDR3 loop spans 14 amino acids. V lost 4 bases to trimming and J lost 0 bases, with 9 bases between them. CDR1 SGHRS and CDR2 YFSETQ come from the germline V gene. The CDR3: CASSLQDSTDTQYF. The CDR3 region has the DNA TGCGCCAGCAGCCTACAGGATAGCACAGATACGCAGTATTTT.

The rearrangement links TRBV18 to TRBJ1-1, with TRBD1 identical over 8 bases. Trimming took 3 bases from V and 4 from J; bases not matched to a gene: 4. There are 14 residues in the CDR3. Germline V CDR1 and CDR2: KGHSH, LQKENI. This CDR3 reads CASSPDRVGTEAFF. The CDR3 DNA reads TGTGCCAGCTCACCGGACAGGGTGGGCACTGAAGCTTTCTTT.

The CDR3 sequence is CASSRGTGYEQYF. In DNA form, the CDR3 reads TGTGCCAGTAGTAGAGGGACAGGCTACGAGCAGTACTTC. The gene calls are TRBV19 and TRBJ2-7, with TRBD1 matching over 8 bases. The ends lost 4 bases at V and 3 bases at J; junction bases unmatched: 2. In germline, CDR1 is LNHDA, CDR2 SQIVND (reference sequence). CDR3 size: 13 residues.

The gene calls are TRBV5-1 and TRBJ2-7; tentatively, D is TRBD1 (6 bases). V gave up 5 bases and J gave up 4 bases, with 7 bases separating them. Germline-derived CDR1 and CDR2 are SGHRS and YFSETQ. The CDR3 length is 11 residues. The CDR3 sequence: CASRQGYEQYF. The CDR3 bases are TGCGCCAGCAGACAGGGTTACGAGCAGTACTTC.

This rearrangement joins TRBV4-2 to TRBJ1-3, with D uncertain. Germline CDR1 reads LGHNA; CDR2 reads YNFKEQ. This CDR3 contains 13 residues. Trimming took 0 bases from V and 4 from J, leaving 4 bases between them. The CDR3 is CASSQEIGNTIYF. For the CDR3, the DNA is TGTGCCAGCAGCCAAGAAATAGGAAACACCATATATTTT.

The CDR3, as DNA: TGTGCCAGCAGTTTTGGGCGGGGGTACGAGCAGTACTTC. Its translation is CASSFGRGYEQYF. The gene calls are TRBV12-3 or TRBV12-4 and TRBJ2-7; 7 bases are a match to TRBD2. With 3 bases clipped from V and 4 bases from J, the junction kept 3 bases outside the gene matches. The CDR3 runs 13 residues.

The chain joins TRBV18 to TRBJ2-4, with TRBD2 as a possible D gene (6 bases). The CDR3 is 15 residues long. V shed 3 bases and J shed 2 bases, with 11 bases lying between them. CDR1 and CDR2 (germline): KGHSH, LQKENI. The DNA for the CDR3 is TGTGCCAGCTCACCCGGGGACTTCCCCAAAAACATTCAGTACTTC. Protein sequence: CASSPGDFPKNIQYF.

The V gene is TRBV29-1, the J gene TRBJ2-7; TRBD1 aligns across 8 bases. CDR3 length: 14 amino acids. V was clipped by 6 bases and J by 0 bases; unmatched bases: 7. Germline lookup yields CDR1 SQVTM and CDR2 ANQGSEA. The CDR3 bases are TGCAGCGTGAAAACAGGGGGGAGCTCCTACGAGCAGTACTTC. The encoded protein is CSVKTGGSSYEQYF.

The table lists this clone with a count of one. The chain carries TRBV9 and TRBJ2-5; D is perhaps TRBD1 (5 bases). The CDR3 length is 12 residues. V was shortened by 6 bases and J by 4 bases, with 10 bases between the two germline ends. From germline, CDR1 is SGDLS and CDR2 YYNGEE. The CDR3 is CASKGVVETQYF. The CDR3, as DNA: TGTGCCAGCAAAGGGGTCGTAGAGACCCAGTACTTC. The complete variable domain, with remaining parts taken from reference TRBV9 and TRBJ2-5, reads DSGVTQTPKHLITATGQRVTLRCSPRSGDLSVYWYQQSLDQGLQFLIQYYNGEERAKGNILERFSAQQFPDLHSELNLSSLELGDSALYFCASKGVVETQYFGPGTRLLVL.

The V gene is TRBV5-5, the J gene TRBJ1-6; D possibly corresponds to TRBD1 (6 bases). The CDR3 runs to 14 residues. V was shortened by 0 bases and J by 7 bases, with 8 bases between the two germline ends. CDR1 is SGHKS and CDR2 is YYEKEE in the germline V gene (reference sequence). This CDR3 is CASSLVQGNSPLHF. The CDR3 nucleotides are TGTGCCAGCAGCTTGGTACAGGGAAATTCACCCCTCCACTTT.

This chain joins TRBV2 and TRBJ1-2, with 11 bases lining up with TRBD1. With V trimmed by 10 bases and J by 6 bases, 10 bases remained unmatched. From germline, CDR1 is SNHLY and CDR2 FYNNEI. The CDR3 has 14 amino acids. The CDR3 loop is CATRDRGAWDGYTF. CDR3 DNA: TGTGCCACCCGGGACAGGGGGGCGTGGGATGGCTACACCTTC. Variable domain in full (rest from reference TRBV2 and TRBJ1-2): EPEVTQTPSHQVTQMGQEVILRCVPISNHLYFYWYRQILGQKVEFLVSFYNNEISEKSEIFDDQFSVERPDGSNFTLKIRSTKLEDSAMYFCATRDRGAWDGYTFGSGTRLTVV.

The J gene is TRBJ1-2, the V gene TRBV12-3 or TRBV12-4; 7 bases are shared with TRBD1. The CDR3 has 13 residues. Germline trimming cut 2 bases from V and 4 bases from J; bases unmatched to any gene: 1. CDR3 region: CASSLSGGYGYTF. DNA for the CDR3: TGTGCCAGCAGTTTATCAGGGGGCTATGGCTACACCTTC.

The rearrangement uses TRBV7-2 and TRBJ2-4, with TRBD2 matching over 16 bases. J lost 2 bases, V lost 5 bases, and 6 bases had no gene match. The CDR3 is made up of 18 amino acids. Germline CDR1 SGHTA, CDR2 FQGNSA. Written as DNA, the CDR3 is TGTGCCAGCAGCCCCGGGACTAGCGGGGGGGTGACCAAAAACATTCAGTACTTC. Encoded protein: CASSPGTSGGVTKNIQYF.

The J gene is TRBJ1-1, the V gene TRBV15, with TRBD1 matching 8 bases. The CDR3 covers 15 residues. Trimming cost V 3 bases and J 6 bases; bases outside gene matches: 9. Per germline, CDR1 LNHNV and CDR2 YYDKDF (reference sequence). Here the CDR3 DNA reads TGTGCCACCAGCAGTAGACAGGGGCCGAATTCTGAAGCTTTCTTT. It codes for CATSSRQGPNSEAFF.

V gene TRBV9 combines with J gene TRBJ2-5, with D perhaps TRBD1 (6 bases). Germline CDR1 reads SGDLS; CDR2 reads YYNGEE. V lost 5 bases and J 1 base, leaving 15 bases between the germline ends. The CDR3 has 15 residues. The chain's CDR3 is CASSGGGTTQETQYF. CDR3 sequence (DNA): TGTGCCAGCAGTGGGGGTGGGACAACCCAAGAGACCCAGTACTTC. The whole variable domain, filled in from reference TRBV9 and TRBJ2-5, reads DSGVTQTPKHLITATGQRVTLRCSPRSGDLSVYWYQQSLDQGLQFLIQYYNGEERAKGNILERFSAQQFPDLHSELNLSSLELGDSALYFCASSGGGTTQETQYFGPGTRLLVL.

The J gene is TRBJ2-7, the V gene TRBV4-2; 9 nucleotides match TRBD1. The CDR3 length is 18 residues. The junction had 10 bases not matched to a gene; V was cut back by 0 bases and J by 1 base. Germline CDR1 LGHNA, CDR2 YNFKEQ. CDR3 protein: CASSQDLVPGQGSYEQYF. The CDR3 DNA reads TGTGCCAGCAGCCAAGATCTGGTCCCGGGACAGGGATCCTACGAGCAGTACTTC.

This chain uses TRBV19 with TRBJ1-2; no clear D. Per germline, CDR1 LNHDA and CDR2 SQIVND (reference sequence). V was shortened by 3 bases and J by 3 bases, with 11 bases between the two germline ends. This CDR3 region has 14 residues. CDR3 loop: CASSIRTPDYGYTF. In DNA form, the CDR3 reads TGTGCCAGTAGTATTCGTACCCCGGACTATGGCTACACCTTC.

The gene calls are TRBV5-1 and TRBJ1-5; D perhaps matches TRBD1 (5 bases). In germline, CDR1 is SGHRS, CDR2 YFSETQ. V lost 7 bases and J lost 4, with 15 bases in between. This CDR3 has 14 amino acids. Here the CDR3 reads CASSTGGSNQPQHF. CDR3 coding DNA: TGCGCCAGCTCAACGGGGGGATCAAATCAGCCCCAGCATTTT.

V usage is TRBV6-5 and J usage is TRBJ1-6; no clear D. The CDR3 sequence is 12 residues long. CDR1 and CDR2 from the germline V gene are MNHEY and SVGAGI. V dropped 10 bases and J dropped 6 bases, with 10 bases sitting between them. CDR3 region: CATRDSNSPLHF. The CDR3 coding sequence is TGTGCCACCCGAGACTCTAATTCACCCCTCCACTTT.

The rearrangement joins TRBV7-2 to TRBJ2-2; TRBD1 matches 8 bases. J gave up 5 bases and V 5 bases, and 7 bases lay outside the gene matches. Germline V gives CDR1 SGHTA, CDR2 FQGNSA. This CDR3 contains 15 residues. The CDR3 protein is CASSQTGAMTGELFF. The CDR3 DNA reads TGTGCCAGCAGCCAGACAGGGGCGATGACCGGGGAGCTGTTTTTT.